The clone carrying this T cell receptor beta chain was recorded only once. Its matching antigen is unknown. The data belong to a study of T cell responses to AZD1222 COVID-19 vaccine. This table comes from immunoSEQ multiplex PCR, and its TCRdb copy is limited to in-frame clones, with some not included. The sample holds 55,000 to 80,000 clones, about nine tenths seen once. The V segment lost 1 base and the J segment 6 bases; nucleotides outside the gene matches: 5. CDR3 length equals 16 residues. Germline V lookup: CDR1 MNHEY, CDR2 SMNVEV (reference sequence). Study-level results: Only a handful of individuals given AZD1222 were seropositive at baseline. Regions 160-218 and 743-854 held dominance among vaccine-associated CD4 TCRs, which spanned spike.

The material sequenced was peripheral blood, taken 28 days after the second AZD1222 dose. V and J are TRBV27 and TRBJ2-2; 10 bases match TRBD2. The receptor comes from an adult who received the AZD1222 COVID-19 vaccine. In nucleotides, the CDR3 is TGTGCCAGCAGTTTATTCGGGAGCGGGAGGGCCGGGGAGCTGTTTTTT. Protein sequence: CASSLFGSGRAGELFF.